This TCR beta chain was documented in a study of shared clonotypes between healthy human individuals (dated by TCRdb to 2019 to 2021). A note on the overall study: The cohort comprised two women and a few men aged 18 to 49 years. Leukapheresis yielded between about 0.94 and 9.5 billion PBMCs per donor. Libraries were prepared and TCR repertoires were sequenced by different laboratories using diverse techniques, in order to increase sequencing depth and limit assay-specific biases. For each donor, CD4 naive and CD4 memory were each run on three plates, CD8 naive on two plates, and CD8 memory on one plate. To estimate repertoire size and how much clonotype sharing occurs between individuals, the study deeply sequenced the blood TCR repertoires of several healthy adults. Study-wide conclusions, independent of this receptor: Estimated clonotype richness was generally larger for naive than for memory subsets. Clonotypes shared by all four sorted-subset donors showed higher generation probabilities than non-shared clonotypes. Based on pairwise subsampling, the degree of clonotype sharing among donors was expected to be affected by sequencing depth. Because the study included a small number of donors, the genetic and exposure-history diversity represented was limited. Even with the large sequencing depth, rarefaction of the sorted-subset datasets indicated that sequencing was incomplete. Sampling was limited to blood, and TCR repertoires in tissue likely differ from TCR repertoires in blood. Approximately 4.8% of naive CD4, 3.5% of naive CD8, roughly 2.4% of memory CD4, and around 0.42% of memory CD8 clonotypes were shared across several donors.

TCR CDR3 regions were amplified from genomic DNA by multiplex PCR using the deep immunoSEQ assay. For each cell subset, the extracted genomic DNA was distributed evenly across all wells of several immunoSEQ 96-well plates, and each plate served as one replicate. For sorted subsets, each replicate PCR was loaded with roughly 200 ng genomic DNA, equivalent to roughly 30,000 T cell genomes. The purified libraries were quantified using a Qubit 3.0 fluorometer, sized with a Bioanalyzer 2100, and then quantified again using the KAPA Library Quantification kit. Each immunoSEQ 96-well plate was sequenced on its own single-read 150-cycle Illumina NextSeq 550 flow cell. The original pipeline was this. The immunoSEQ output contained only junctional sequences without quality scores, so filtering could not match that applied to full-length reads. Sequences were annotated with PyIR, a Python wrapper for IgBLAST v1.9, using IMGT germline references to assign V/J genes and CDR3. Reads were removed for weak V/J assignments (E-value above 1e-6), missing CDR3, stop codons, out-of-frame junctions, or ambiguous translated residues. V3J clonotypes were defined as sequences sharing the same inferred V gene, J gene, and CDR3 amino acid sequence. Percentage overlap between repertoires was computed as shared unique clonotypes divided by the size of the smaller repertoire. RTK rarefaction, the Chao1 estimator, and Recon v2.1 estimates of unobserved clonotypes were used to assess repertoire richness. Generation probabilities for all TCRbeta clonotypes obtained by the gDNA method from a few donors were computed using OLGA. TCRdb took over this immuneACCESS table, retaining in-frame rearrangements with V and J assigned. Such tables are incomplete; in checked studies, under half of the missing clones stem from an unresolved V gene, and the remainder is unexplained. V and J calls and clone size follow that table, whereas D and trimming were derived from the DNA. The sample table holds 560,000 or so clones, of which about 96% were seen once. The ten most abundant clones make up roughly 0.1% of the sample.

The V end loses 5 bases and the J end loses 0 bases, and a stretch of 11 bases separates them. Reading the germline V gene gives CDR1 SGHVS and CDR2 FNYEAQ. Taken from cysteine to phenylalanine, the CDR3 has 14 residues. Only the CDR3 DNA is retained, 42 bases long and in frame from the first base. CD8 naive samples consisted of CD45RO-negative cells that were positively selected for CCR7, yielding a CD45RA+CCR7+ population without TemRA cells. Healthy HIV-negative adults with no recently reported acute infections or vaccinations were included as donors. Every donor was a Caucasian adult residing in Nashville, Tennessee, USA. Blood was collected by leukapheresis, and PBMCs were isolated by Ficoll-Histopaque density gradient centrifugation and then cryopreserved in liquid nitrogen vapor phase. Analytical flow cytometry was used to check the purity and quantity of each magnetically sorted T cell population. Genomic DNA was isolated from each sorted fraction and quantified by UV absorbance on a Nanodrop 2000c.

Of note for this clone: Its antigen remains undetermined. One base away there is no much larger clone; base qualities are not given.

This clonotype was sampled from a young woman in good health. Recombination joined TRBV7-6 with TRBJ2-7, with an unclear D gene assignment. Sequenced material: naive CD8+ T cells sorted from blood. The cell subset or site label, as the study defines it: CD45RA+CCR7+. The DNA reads TGTGCCAGCAGCCGCAGGACCAACTCCTACGAGCAGTACTTC. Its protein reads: CASSRRTNSYEQYF.